The clone carrying this TCR beta chain was observed at least ten times. What it binds is not known. Germline V gives CDR1 SGDLS, CDR2 YYNGEE. CDR3 size: 16 residues. V was trimmed by 4 bases and J by 1 base, leaving 14 bases between them. Amplification yielded TCR beta CDR3 regions, with RNA transcripts as the source. First-round RT-PCR with HTBI primers amplified the TCR CDR3 region. From the multiplex PCR reads, TCRdb called clonotypes with MiXCR, one entry per CDR3 protein. The sample has 30,000 to 45,000 distinct CDR3 sequences, 50% to 55% seen once. The source of the sample is a study of T cells in Graves' hyperthyroidism and ophthalmopathy. Study-level information: Peripheral blood was collected at initial diagnosis, before any treatment.

Study-level findings and limits: Blood also carried most thyroid clonotypes expanded above 0.001. A 13 V-J signature model discriminated ophthalmopathy versus stable hyperthyroidism.

Cells are PBMCs isolated from roughly 9.2 ml of fresh blood. The TCR sequence derives from a middle-aged man with Graves' ophthalmopathy. This chain uses TRBV9 with TRBJ1-4; possibly TRBD1 for D (6 bases). The sample was blood. The CDR3 spells CASSPEGGGTNEKLFF. In DNA form, the CDR3 reads TGTGCCAGCAGCCCCGAGGGGGGGGGAACTAATGAAAAACTGTTTTTT. Full variable domain (remainder filled in from reference TRBV9 and TRBJ1-4): DSGVTQTPKHLITATGQRVTLRCSPRSGDLSVYWYQQSLDQGLQFLIQYYNGEERAKGNILERFSAQQFPDLHSELNLSSLELGDSALYFCASSPEGGGTNEKLFFGSGTQLSVL.